Below are 25 T cell receptor beta chains sequenced from a single sample in a study of Tregs in tolerant kidney transplant recipients. The assay was immunoSEQ multiplex PCR, and TCRdb's table has in-frame clones only and misses some. The data hold about 69,000 clones, with roughly 91% observed a single time. This specimen was CD4+ T cells from blood, taken before the transplant. These receptors all come from a human donor who received a combined kidney and bone marrow transplant.

This clone was counted a few times. V is TRBV28 and J is TRBJ1-2; 7 bases map to TRBD1. Germline CDR1 is MDHEN and CDR2 is SYDVKM. The ends lost 5 bases at V and 2 bases at J; junction bases unmatched: 5. The CDR3 covers 14 residues. As DNA, the CDR3 is TGTGCCAGCAGTAATTTACAGGGGAACTATGGCTACACCTTC. Protein product: CASSNLQGNYGYTF.

The J gene is TRBJ2-3, the V gene TRBV9; TRBD2 aligns across 7 bases. V lost 3 bases, J lost 5 bases, and 6 bases stayed unmatched. CDR1 and CDR2 (germline): SGDLS, YYNGEE. The CDR3 extends over 14 amino acids. CDR3 protein: CASSATSARDTQYF. In nucleotides, the CDR3 is TGTGCCAGCAGCGCCACTAGCGCGAGAGATACGCAGTATTTT.

This rearrangement joins TRBV19 to TRBJ2-7, with D tentatively TRBD1 (6 bases). The length of the CDR3 is 13 residues. The V gene lost 5 bases and the J gene lost 3 bases, with 11 bases spanning the gap. The germline gives CDR1 LNHDA, CDR2 SQIVND (reference sequence). In DNA form, the CDR3 reads TGTGCCAGTAGTGGGGACACCAGCTACGAGCAGTACTTC. Protein sequence: CASSGDTSYEQYF.

The rearrangement joins TRBV12-2 to TRBJ2-6; the table's D call of TRBD1 was not tested on the DNA. TRBV12-2 is a pseudogene segment. The CDR3 sequence is 19 residues long. The CDR3: CASRFMLQGFTSGANVLTF. CDR3 sequence (DNA): TGTGCAAGTCGCTTCATGTTACAGGGGTTTACCTCTGGGGCCAACGTCCTGACTTTC.

The chain links TRBV5-1 to TRBJ1-4; 10 bases are a match to TRBD1. With 3 bases clipped from V and 7 bases from J, the junction kept 3 bases outside the gene matches. From germline, CDR1 is SGHRS and CDR2 YFSETQ. CDR3 length: 14 amino acids. CDR3 nucleotide sequence: TGCGCCAGCAGCTGGGGACAGGGGAGTGAAAAACTGTTTTTT. It codes for CASSWGQGSEKLFF.

J is TRBJ2-1 and V is TRBV27, with 7 bases that match TRBD1. With 3 bases clipped from V and 10 bases from J, the junction kept 3 bases outside the gene matches. This CDR3 spans 12 amino acids. Germline values: CDR1 MNHEY, CDR2 SMNVEV (reference sequence). The CDR3 spells CASSLPDREQFF. In DNA, the CDR3 is TGTGCCAGCAGTTTGCCGGACAGGGAGCAGTTCTTC.

This sequence joins TRBV2 and TRBJ1-2; no firm D call. Germline V gives CDR1 SNHLY, CDR2 FYNNEI. The CDR3 contains 11 residues. V was clipped by 0 bases and J by 14 bases, with 10 bases between them. CDR3 nucleotides: TGTGCCAGCAGTGAAGCCCCTACCGGGACCTTC. This codes for CASSEAPTGTF.

The V call is TRBV29-1, the J call TRBJ2-7; the match to TRBD2 covers 13 bases. Germline V gene lookup returns CDR1 SQVTM and CDR2 ANQGSEA. V dropped 4 bases and J dropped 3; count of bases not matched to a gene: 12. The CDR3 covers 17 residues. In DNA, the CDR3 is TGCAGCGTTGGGCACCTTGGACTAGCGGGAGAGGGCTACGAGCAGTACTTC. This sequence encodes CSVGHLGLAGEGYEQYF.

This chain connects TRBV7-2 to TRBJ1-3, with a possible D match to TRBD1 (5 bases). The V gene's germline CDR1 is SGHTA and CDR2 FQGNSA. The germline V and J ends were trimmed by 4 bases and 8 bases, with 9 bases remaining between them. This CDR3 is 12 amino acids long. In DNA form, the CDR3 reads TGTGCCAGCAGCTATTGGGGGGACACCATATATTTT. Amino acid sequence: CASSYWGDTIYF.

V is TRBV5-1 and J is TRBJ2-4, with TRBD1 as a possible D gene (6 bases). Germline CDR1 SGHRS, CDR2 YFSETQ. This CDR3 is 16 amino acids long. V was cut by 2 bases and J by 1 base, with 13 bases left in between. The CDR3 coding sequence is TGCGCCAGCAGCTTTACTACAGGGTTGGCCAAAAACATTCAGTACTTC. It specifies CASSFTTGLAKNIQYF.

This rearrangement joins TRBV6-4 to TRBJ2-5; the match to TRBD1 covers 10 bases. CDR1 MRHNA and CDR2 SNTAGT come from the germline V gene. Trimming removed 6 bases from V and 1 base from J; junction bases left unmatched: 11. There are 17 residues in the CDR3. CDR3 sequence reads: CASSPTPGQGSQETQYF. The CDR3 nucleotides read TGTGCCAGCAGCCCCACTCCGGGACAGGGGTCCCAAGAGACCCAGTACTTC.

The chain links TRBV27 to TRBJ1-2, with D uncertain. V lost 5 bases, J lost 3 bases, and 16 bases lay in between. Germline-derived CDR1 and CDR2 are MNHEY and SMNVEV (reference sequence). The CDR3 sequence is 15 residues long. In DNA form, the CDR3 reads TGTGCCAGCAGTCTCCGAGGAGGGTATGACTATGGCTACACCTTC. As protein: CASSLRGGYDYGYTF.

This sequence joins TRBV7-2 and TRBJ1-1, with 9 bases aligning to TRBD1. This CDR3 contains 15 residues. V trimming: 5 bases; J trimming: 4 bases; junction bases outside the gene matches: 8. The V gene's germline CDR1 is SGHTA and CDR2 FQGNSA. CDR3 loop: CASSTTGGASTEAFF. The CDR3, as DNA: TGTGCCAGCAGCACCACAGGGGGCGCGAGCACTGAAGCTTTCTTT.

The V gene is TRBV7-3, the J gene TRBJ2-1, with 9 bases lining up with TRBD2. The V and J ends lost 1 base and 8 bases, in that order; junction bases with no gene match: 3. Germline-derived CDR1 and CDR2 are SGHTA and FQGTGA. The CDR3 spans 14 residues. DNA of the CDR3: TGTGCCAGCAGCTTAAATAGCGGGAGCGATGAGCAGTTCTTC. This encodes CASSLNSGSDEQFF.

The CDR3 sequence: CASSPVPSQGNQPQHF. DNA of the CDR3: TGCGCCAGCAGCCCCGTGCCGAGTCAGGGCAATCAGCCCCAGCATTTT. This chain connects TRBV4-1 to TRBJ1-5; D ambiguous. The CDR3 consists of 16 residues. V lost 4 bases and J lost 2, with 15 bases in between. CDR1 and CDR2 (germline): MGHRA, YSYEKL.

The rearrangement uses TRBV7-6 and TRBJ2-1; the match to TRBD2 covers 14 bases. Germline V CDR1 and CDR2: SGHVS, FNYEAQ. Germline trimming cut 4 bases from V and 8 bases from J; bases unmatched to any gene: 13. This CDR3 comprises 18 residues. CDR3 sequence: CASSSQGGTSGRLYEQFF. The CDR3 nucleotides are TGTGCCAGCAGCTCACAGGGGGGGACTAGCGGGAGACTCTATGAGCAGTTCTTC. The variable domain in full, completed from reference TRBV7-6 and TRBJ2-1, reads GAGVSQSPRYKVTKRGQDVALRCDPISGHVSLYWYRQALGQGPEFLTYFNYEAQQDKSGLPNDRFSAERPEGSISTLTIQRTEQRDSAMYRCASSSQGGTSGRLYEQFFGPGTRLTVL.

The rearrangement links TRBV9 to TRBJ2-2; 11 bases fit TRBD2. There are 16 residues in the CDR3. V was pared by 2 bases and J by 2 bases, with 2 bases of the junction left unmatched. Germline V lookup: CDR1 SGDLS, CDR2 YYNGEE. CDR3 amino acids: CASSVTSGRNTGELFF. CDR3 DNA: TGTGCCAGCAGCGTTACTAGCGGGAGAAACACCGGGGAGCTGTTTTTT.

The chain uses TRBV7-2 and TRBJ1-2, with D possibly matching TRBD1 (6 bases). V dropped 5 bases and J dropped 5 bases, with 18 bases sitting between them. There are 15 residues in the CDR3. Germline V gene lookup returns CDR1 SGHTA and CDR2 FQGNSA. CDR3 coding DNA: TGTGCCAGCAGCCCTTTTAGGGGGAGAGATTATGGCTACACCTTC. Protein product: CASSPFRGRDYGYTF.

This clone was seen a single time. The gene calls are TRBV7-9 and TRBJ2-3; tentatively, D is TRBD2 (6 bases). V shed 5 bases and J shed 5 bases, with 14 bases lying between them. The CDR3 has 14 amino acids. The germline CDR1 and CDR2 sequences are SEHNR and FQNEAQ (reference sequence). CDR3 amino acids: CASSQNRGKDTQYF. The CDR3 DNA is TGTGCCAGCAGCCAAAACCGGGGGAAAGATACGCAGTATTTT. The complete variable domain, with remaining parts taken from reference TRBV7-9 and TRBJ2-3, reads DTGVSQNPRHKITKRGQNVTFRCDPISEHNRLYWYRQTLGQGPEFLTYFQNEAQLEKSRLLSDRFSAERPKGSFSTLEIQRTEQGDSAMYLCASSQNRGKDTQYFGPGTRLTVL.

J is TRBJ2-3 and V is TRBV5-6, with TRBD1 as a possible D gene (6 bases). The CDR3 loop spans 16 amino acids. The germline CDR1 and CDR2 sequences are SGHDT and YYEEEE. The V gene lost 0 bases and the J gene lost 4 bases, with 15 bases spanning the gap. The DNA for the CDR3 is TGTGCCAGCAGCTTGGATTGGGGGCGCGCCTCAGATACGCAGTATTTT. The encoded protein is CASSLDWGRASDTQYF.

V is TRBV9 and J is TRBJ1-2; no definite D call. This CDR3 region has 13 residues. Trimming left V 0 bases short and J 3 bases short, with 6 bases between. CDR1 and CDR2 (germline): SGDLS, YYNGEE. The CDR3 DNA is TGTGCCAGCAGCGTAGGGCAGGACTATGGCTACACCTTC. Translated, it gives CASSVGQDYGYTF.

This chain uses TRBV6-6 with TRBJ2-3, with 8 nucleotides matching TRBD2. Germline assignment: CDR1 MNHNY and CDR2 SVGAGI (reference sequence). The CDR3 is made up of 13 amino acids. With 8 bases clipped from V and 0 bases from J, the junction kept 1 base outside the gene matches. In nucleotides, the CDR3 is TGTGCCAGCTCGGGGGGGAGCACAGATACGCAGTATTTT. Its translation is CASSGGSTDTQYF.

The table lists this clone with a few counts. V usage is TRBV5-1 and J usage is TRBJ2-1; 10 bases are shared with TRBD1. Germline CDR1 is SGHRS and CDR2 is YFSETQ. With 1 base clipped from V and 9 bases from J, the junction kept 10 bases outside the gene matches. The CDR3 has 16 amino acids. The CDR3 DNA is TGCGCCAGCAGCTTGCATCCGGGACAGGGGACTGGTGAGCAGTTCTTC. It yields the protein CASSLHPGQGTGEQFF.

This clone was counted a single time. The gene calls are TRBV28 and TRBJ1-5; D is possibly TRBD1 (6 bases). The CDR3 loop spans 15 amino acids. Germline CDR1 MDHEN, CDR2 SYDVKM. V was pared by 5 bases and J by 0 bases, with 11 bases between. The CDR3 region has the DNA TGTGCCAGCAGTGGACAGCTTTATAGCAATCAGCCCCAGCATTTT. Translation: CASSGQLYSNQPQHF.

This chain uses TRBV5-6 with TRBJ2-5; D is possibly TRBD1 (5 bases). The CDR3 runs 13 residues. V dropped 0 bases and J dropped 5 bases, with 8 bases sitting between them. The germline V gene encodes CDR1 SGHDT and CDR2 YYEEEE. The CDR3 spells CASSLGRVETQYF. In nucleotides, the CDR3 is TGTGCCAGCAGCTTGGGCAGGGTCGAGACCCAGTACTTC.